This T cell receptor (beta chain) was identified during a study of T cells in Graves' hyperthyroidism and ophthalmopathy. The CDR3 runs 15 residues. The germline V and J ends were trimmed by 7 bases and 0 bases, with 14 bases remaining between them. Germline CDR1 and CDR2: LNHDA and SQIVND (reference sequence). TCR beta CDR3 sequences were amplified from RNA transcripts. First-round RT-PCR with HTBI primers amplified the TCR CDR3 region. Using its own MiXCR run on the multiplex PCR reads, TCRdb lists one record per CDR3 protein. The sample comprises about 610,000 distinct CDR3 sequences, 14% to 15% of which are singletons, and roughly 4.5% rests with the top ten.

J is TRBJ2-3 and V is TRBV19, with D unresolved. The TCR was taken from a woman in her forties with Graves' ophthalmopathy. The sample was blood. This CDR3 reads CASKLGRTSTDTQYF. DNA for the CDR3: TGTGCCAGTAAATTAGGTCGTACTAGCACAGATACGCAGTATTTT.